These 8 T cell receptor beta chains share one sample of origin, sequenced in a study of T-cell reconstitution after alpha-beta-depleted transplantation in children. Unique molecular identifiers featured in how the TCRbeta library was prepared. MiXCR, run by TCRdb on the PCR reads, gives a single entry per CDR3 protein. The top ten clones hold 30% of a sample with approximately 50,000 distinct CDR3 sequences, 5% to 6.5% of them seen once. Sequenced here: PBMCs, mostly from graft donor cells, sampled 60 days after TCRalphabeta/CD19-depleted stem cell transplant. The receptors derive from a female patient aged 2-10 years who had a stem cell transplant for aplastic anemia, so the T cells may come from the graft donor.

This clonotype has at least ten counts. V gene TRBV28 combines with J gene TRBJ2-7; TRBD1 matches 12 bases. CDR1 is MDHEN, CDR2 SYDVKM, per germline. The CDR3 runs to 16 residues. The junction had 6 bases not matched to a gene; V was cut back by 3 bases and J by 3 bases. CDR3 bases: TGTGCCAGCAGTTTCCGGGACAGGGGGCGTGGCTACGAGCAGTACTTC. Translation: CASSFRDRGRGYEQYF.

This clonotype was recorded many times. The chain combines TRBV12-3 or TRBV12-4 with TRBJ1-3, with D possibly TRBD1 on 5 matching bases. The CDR3 runs to 15 residues. Between the trimmed V and J ends, which lost 3 bases and 5 bases, there was a span of 14 bases. The CDR3 nucleotides read TGTGCCAGCAGTTTCGGGGGAGGTGATCGAAACACCATATATTTT. It yields the protein CASSFGGGDRNTIYF.

Concerning this clonotype: Just one base apart from a much larger clone, this may be a read error. This rearrangement joins TRBV2 to TRBJ2-2; 11 bases line up with TRBD2. The CDR3 has 15 residues. In germline, CDR1 is SNHLY, CDR2 FYNNEI. The CDR3 reads CASSRTSGYTGELLF. The CDR3 DNA follows: TGTGCCAGCAGCAGGACTAGCGGGTACACCGGGGAGCTGCTTTTT.

This clonotype has ten or more counts. The CDR3 region is CASSPTGTGELFF. CDR3 DNA sequence: TGTGCCAGCAGCCCGACGGGGACCGGGGAGCTGTTTTTT. The rearrangement uses TRBV11-2 and TRBJ2-2; D is perhaps TRBD2 (5 bases). This CDR3 contains 13 residues. Trimming stripped 5 bases from V and 5 bases from J, with 9 bases between. Per germline, CDR1 SGHAT and CDR2 FQNNGV.

This clonotype was detected ten times or more. The V gene is TRBV28, the J gene TRBJ1-1; 7 nucleotides match TRBD1. The V gene end was trimmed by 5 bases and the J gene end by 4 bases; junction bases not matched to a gene: 16. CDR3 length equals 17 residues. Germline loops: CDR1 MDHEN, CDR2 SYDVKM. The CDR3 nucleotides read TGTGCCAGCAGTCCTAATTTGGGGACAGACGAGGGCACTGAAGCTTTCTTT. Its translation is CASSPNLGTDEGTEAFF.

This clonotype has ten or more counts. The chain combines TRBV5-4 with TRBJ2-7, with 7 bases fitting TRBD1. The CDR3 has 11 residues. Germline V lookup: CDR1 SGHNT, CDR2 YYREEE (reference sequence). V shed 7 bases, J shed 3 bases, and the junction held 1 base outside the gene matches. DNA for the CDR3: TGTGCCAGCGGGACAGACTACGAGCAGTACTTC. As protein: CASGTDYEQYF.

Concerning this clonotype itself: Just one base apart from a much larger clone, this may be a read error. The genes are TRBV5-1 and TRBJ2-1, with 10 nucleotides matching TRBD2. CDR1 and CDR2 (germline): SGHRS, YFSETQ. The CDR3 runs 16 residues. Trimming at V came to 4 bases and at J to 2 bases, leaving 6 bases not matched to a gene. CDR3 coding DNA: TGCGCCAGCAGCGGGCGGACTAGCGGTACCTACAATGAGCAGTTCTTC. Its translation: CASSGRTSGTYNEQFF.

The sample holds many counts of this clonotype. The chain combines TRBV12-3 or TRBV12-4 with TRBJ2-6; D not certain. Trimming removed 0 bases from V and 4 bases from J, with 10 bases in between. The CDR3 sequence is 16 residues long. This chain's CDR3 is CASSLASGSGANVLTF. CDR3 bases: TGTGCCAGCAGTTTAGCATCTGGCTCCGGGGCCAACGTCCTGACTTTC.